The clone carrying this T cell receptor beta chain was seen more than once but under ten times. The data belong to a study of blood T cell repertoires in COVID-19. Per the study methods: Amplification from reference gene primers served as the basis for estimated nucleated cell counts. Repertoires were generated with immunoSEQ multiplex PCR, while TCRdb's copy carries only in-frame clones and drops some. Clone size and V and J calls were adopted from that table, with D and trimming inferred from the DNA. The sample gives some 97,000 clones, about nine tenths of which show up once; roughly 5% is in the top ten. CDR3 size: 13 residues. V was cut by 1 base and J by 6 bases, with 9 bases left in between. Germline CDR1 and CDR2: MNHEY and SVGAGI.

The sequence derives from a man aged 50 to 60 with acute or convalescent COVID-19. The chain joins TRBV6-5 to TRBJ1-1; weak D call: TRBD1 (5 bases). The sequencing input was peripheral blood. The CDR3 DNA is TGTGCCAGCAGTTACTGGGGGGGGGCTGAAGCTTTCTTT. This translates into CASSYWGGAEAFF.